This T cell receptor beta chain was captured in a study of CD8 T cells in ankylosing spondylitis. This clonotype was counted only a few times. Its antigen is unidentified. The germline V gene has CDR1 LGHDT and CDR2 YNNKEL (reference sequence). Germline trimming cut 5 bases from V and 0 bases from J; bases unmatched to any gene: 6. The CDR3 loop spans 16 amino acids. Study results and caveats: Researchers reportedly found disease-linked clones significantly enriched in matched ankylosing spondylitis synovial fluid. Several highly homologous variants made up a TCR beta motif that seemed to typify ankylosing spondylitis blood.

TCRdb recomputed calls from the 5' RACE reads with MiXCR, one row per CDR3 protein. The sample lists about 170,000 distinct CDR3 sequences; around 16% were seen once. The chain combines TRBV3-1 with TRBJ2-3; 9 nucleotides align to TRBD2. The receptor was isolated from a male donor with ankylosing spondylitis or in good health (not recorded which). The sample comprised blood, either unsorted or a sorted T cell fraction (not recorded which). The CDR3 sequence: CASSFLAGDSTDTQYF. The CDR3 coding sequence is TGTGCCAGCAGCTTTTTAGCGGGAGACAGCACAGATACGCAGTATTTT.